This is a list of T cell receptor beta chains from one sample in a study of T cells after yellow fever vaccination. TCRdb independently ran MiXCR on the 5' RACE reads; one entry per CDR3 protein. Of 400,000 or so distinct CDR3 sequences in the sample, approximately 5.7% were seen once. The sample in question was PBMCs, obtained 5 days after the yellow fever booster vaccination. The receptors originated from a man aged 25 to 40 who received the YFV17D yellow fever vaccine. CDR3s include the opening cysteine and the closing phenylalanine or tryptophan. Fields, in order: clone size, D gene, V gene, J gene, CDR3 DNA, CDR3 protein. A D gene is named only where the DNA matches it firmly. A row's size may be missing; if present it is once, few, many or a size class.

clone_size: few
d_call: -
v_call: TRBV15
j_call: TRBJ2-7
cdr3_nt: TGTGCCACCAGCAGAGAAATTGGAGGCGTCTCCTACGAGCAGTACTTC
cdr3_aa: CATSREIGGVSYEQYF

clone_size: few
d_call: TRBD2
v_call: TRBV15
j_call: TRBJ2-1
cdr3_nt: TGTGCCACCAGCAGAGTTGCGGGAGGAAATGAGCAGTTCTTC
cdr3_aa: CATSRVAGGNEQFF

clone_size: -
d_call: TRBD2
v_call: TRBV10-3
j_call: TRBJ2-5
cdr3_nt: TGTGCCATCAGTGAGGGACTAGCGGGAGAAGAGACCCAGTACTTC
cdr3_aa: CAISEGLAGEETQYF

clone_size: -
d_call: -
v_call: TRBV5-6
j_call: TRBJ2-4
cdr3_nt: TGTGCCAGCAGCTTGCATCCTAGTGAACTGAGGTTAGCCAAAAACATTCAGTACTTC
cdr3_aa: CASSLHPSELRLAKNIQYF

clone_size: few
d_call: -
v_call: TRBV5-1
j_call: TRBJ2-7
cdr3_nt: TGCGCCAGCAGCTCAACCCTGGGCGAGCAGTACTTC
cdr3_aa: CASSSTLGEQYF

clone_size: many
d_call: TRBD2
v_call: TRBV24-1
j_call: TRBJ2-5
cdr3_nt: TGTGCCACCAGTGAAATAAGCGGGAACCTCCGGGAGACCCAGTACTTC
cdr3_aa: CATSEISGNLRETQYF

clone_size: many
d_call: -
v_call: TRBV11-2
j_call: TRBJ2-1
cdr3_nt: TGTGCCAGCAGCCCTAGGGGGGGCGGGGGCAATGAGCAGTTCTTC
cdr3_aa: CASSPRGGGGNEQFF

clone_size: -
d_call: TRBD2
v_call: TRBV20-1
j_call: TRBJ2-3
cdr3_nt: TGCAGTGCTAGAATCCGCGGGGGACGGCCAGATACGCAGTATTTT
cdr3_aa: CSARIRGGRPDTQYF

clone_size: -
d_call: TRBD2
v_call: TRBV12-3/TRBV12-4
j_call: TRBJ2-1
cdr3_nt: TGTGCCAGCAGTCCCTGGGATAGCGGGAGGGACAATGAGCAGTTCTTC
cdr3_aa: CASSPWDSGRDNEQFF

clone_size: many
d_call: -
v_call: TRBV21-1
j_call: TRBJ1-3
cdr3_nt: TGTGCCAGCAGCAAATCATGGGCCCAGCCGGGGTCGTCTGGAAACACCATATATTTT
cdr3_aa: CASSKSWAQPGSSGNTIYF

clone_size: many
d_call: -
v_call: TRBV20-1
j_call: TRBJ2-5
cdr3_nt: TGCAGTGCTCCGCGCCCGGACCGGACCGTGGAGACCCAGTACTTC
cdr3_aa: CSAPRPDRTVETQYF

clone_size: few
d_call: -
v_call: TRBV7-2
j_call: TRBJ2-6
cdr3_nt: TGTGCCAGCAGCTTAGTTGGGCCTCGCTCTGGGGCCAACGTCCTGACTTTC
cdr3_aa: CASSLVGPRSGANVLTF

clone_size: few
d_call: TRBD1
v_call: TRBV29-1
j_call: TRBJ2-7
cdr3_nt: TGCAGCGTAGAACGGGACAGGGGGTACGAGCAGTACTTC
cdr3_aa: CSVERDRGYEQYF

clone_size: -
d_call: TRBD2
v_call: TRBV30
j_call: TRBJ2-2
cdr3_nt: TGTGCCTGGAGACGTAGCGGGAGTCGTACCGGGGAGCTGTTTTTT
cdr3_aa: CAWRRSGSRTGELFF

clone_size: few
d_call: TRBD1
v_call: TRBV6-1
j_call: TRBJ2-5
cdr3_nt: TGTGCCAGCACCTTGACAGGGAATCAAGAGACCCAGTACTTC
cdr3_aa: CASTLTGNQETQYF

clone_size: many
d_call: TRBD1
v_call: TRBV27
j_call: TRBJ2-2
cdr3_nt: TGTGCCAGCAGCCCGAGAGGACAGGTTGACACCGGGGAGCTGTTTTTT
cdr3_aa: CASSPRGQVDTGELFF

clone_size: -
d_call: -
v_call: TRBV10-3
j_call: TRBJ2-7
cdr3_nt: TGTGCCATCAGTGGGGCCTCTGGTCGATACGAGCAGTACTTC
cdr3_aa: CAISGASGRYEQYF

clone_size: many
d_call: TRBD2
v_call: TRBV3-1
j_call: TRBJ2-7
cdr3_nt: TGCGCCAGCAGCCAGGGACTAGCGGGTGGCGAGCAGTACTTC
cdr3_aa: CASSQGLAGGEQYF

clone_size: -
d_call: -
v_call: TRBV28
j_call: TRBJ1-3
cdr3_nt: TGTGCCAGCAGTCCCCCCCGGGGTACTGGAAACACCATATATTTT
cdr3_aa: CASSPPRGTGNTIYF

clone_size: few
d_call: -
v_call: TRBV5-1
j_call: TRBJ2-5
cdr3_nt: TGCGCCAGCAGCCCCTCTCCAGAGACCCAGTACTTC
cdr3_aa: CASSPSPETQYF

clone_size: -
d_call: TRBD1
v_call: TRBV12-5
j_call: TRBJ1-2
cdr3_nt: TGTGCTAGTGGATTCGGGACAGCCTATGGCTACACCTTC
cdr3_aa: CASGFGTAYGYTF

clone_size: -
d_call: TRBD2
v_call: TRBV5-4
j_call: TRBJ2-7
cdr3_nt: TGTGCCAGCAGCACCCCAGCGGGGGGGGCCTACGAGCAGTACTTC
cdr3_aa: CASSTPAGGAYEQYF

clone_size: few
d_call: TRBD1
v_call: TRBV12-3/TRBV12-4
j_call: TRBJ1-5
cdr3_nt: TGTGCCAGCAGTTTCGGGCAGGGGGCTTGGGGCAATCAGCCCCAGCATTTT
cdr3_aa: CASSFGQGAWGNQPQHF

clone_size: -
d_call: TRBD2
v_call: TRBV7-2
j_call: TRBJ2-5
cdr3_nt: TGTGCCAGCAGCCCCCGACGCCTAGCGGGAGTGGAGACCCAGTACTTC
cdr3_aa: CASSPRRLAGVETQYF

clone_size: -
d_call: -
v_call: TRBV10-3
j_call: TRBJ1-2
cdr3_nt: TGTGCCATCGGACGAGGCGACTATGGCTACACCTTC
cdr3_aa: CAIGRGDYGYTF

clone_size: -
d_call: TRBD1
v_call: TRBV29-1
j_call: TRBJ1-2
cdr3_nt: TGCAGCGTTAGGGACAGGGGGCGCGTCCAGTTCATCCTCAGGTACTATGGCTACACCTTC
cdr3_aa: CSVRDRGRVQFILRYYGYTF

clone_size: -
d_call: -
v_call: TRBV29-1
j_call: TRBJ1-3
cdr3_nt: TGCAGCGTTCAAAGCTCTGGAAACACCATATATTTT
cdr3_aa: CSVQSSGNTIYF

clone_size: -
d_call: TRBD2
v_call: TRBV20-1
j_call: TRBJ2-1
cdr3_nt: TGCAGTGCTGATAGCGGGAGAGGCCACAATGAGCAGTTCTTC
cdr3_aa: CSADSGRGHNEQFF

clone_size: -
d_call: -
v_call: TRBV12-3/TRBV12-4
j_call: TRBJ2-4
cdr3_nt: TGTGCCAGCAGTCCCCTGACAGACCAAAACATTCAGTACTTC
cdr3_aa: CASSPLTDQNIQYF

clone_size: few
d_call: -
v_call: TRBV14
j_call: TRBJ1-2
cdr3_nt: TGTGCCAGCAGCCAAGGCCACAGGGTTGGCTACACCTTC
cdr3_aa: CASSQGHRVGYTF

clone_size: -
d_call: -
v_call: TRBV7-7
j_call: TRBJ2-1
cdr3_nt: TGTGCCAGCAGCTTACTAGCGGGACAGGATGAGCAGTTCTTC
cdr3_aa: CASSLLAGQDEQFF

clone_size: many
d_call: TRBD2
v_call: TRBV29-1
j_call: TRBJ2-4
cdr3_nt: TGCAGCGTGCTGACTAGCGGGATAAAAAACATTCAGTACTTC
cdr3_aa: CSVLTSGIKNIQYF

clone_size: -
d_call: -
v_call: TRBV20-1
j_call: TRBJ2-7
cdr3_nt: TGCAGTGCCCCGGGCGAGACCTACGAGCAGTACTTC
cdr3_aa: CSAPGETYEQYF

clone_size: -
d_call: -
v_call: TRBV19
j_call: TRBJ1-5
cdr3_nt: TGTGCCAGTAGTATGCAGGGTTACCAGCCCCAGCATTTT
cdr3_aa: CASSMQGYQPQHF

clone_size: many
d_call: -
v_call: TRBV14
j_call: TRBJ2-1
cdr3_nt: TGTGCCAGCAGCCAAGAGGAGGTCCCAGAGGGGGGTGAGCAGTTCTTC
cdr3_aa: CASSQEEVPEGGEQFF

clone_size: many
d_call: TRBD2
v_call: TRBV5-1
j_call: TRBJ2-7
cdr3_nt: TGCGCCAGCAGCTTGGTTAGCGGGAGAGGGGCCTACGAGCAGTACTTC
cdr3_aa: CASSLVSGRGAYEQYF

clone_size: few
d_call: -
v_call: TRBV7-3
j_call: TRBJ2-5
cdr3_nt: TGTGCCAGCAGCTCCCAGTCTGGAGAGACCCAGTACTTC
cdr3_aa: CASSSQSGETQYF

clone_size: -
d_call: TRBD2
v_call: TRBV20-1
j_call: TRBJ2-3
cdr3_nt: TGCAGCCCCCAGGGGGTAGCGGGAGTAAAGACAGATACGCAGTATTTT
cdr3_aa: CSPQGVAGVKTDTQYF

clone_size: few
d_call: -
v_call: TRBV7-8
j_call: TRBJ2-7
cdr3_nt: TGTGCCAGCAGCTTGGATCCGGGAGTCTACGAGCAGTACTTC
cdr3_aa: CASSLDPGVYEQYF

clone_size: many
d_call: TRBD2
v_call: TRBV29-1
j_call: TRBJ2-7
cdr3_nt: TGCAGCGTTGGGCTAGCGGGAGGATACGAGCAGTACTTC
cdr3_aa: CSVGLAGGYEQYF

clone_size: -
d_call: TRBD1
v_call: TRBV11-2
j_call: TRBJ2-3
cdr3_nt: TGTGCCAGCAGCGCCCGGGACAGGGGAGAGTTGTATTTT
cdr3_aa: CASSARDRGELYF

clone_size: many
d_call: TRBD2
v_call: TRBV5-4
j_call: TRBJ2-3
cdr3_nt: TGTGCCAGCAGCCTAGGACTAGCTACAGATACGCAGTATTTT
cdr3_aa: CASSLGLATDTQYF

clone_size: many
d_call: -
v_call: TRBV27
j_call: TRBJ1-2
cdr3_nt: TGTGCCAGCAGTTTGGACAGCACCTATGGCTACACCTTC
cdr3_aa: CASSLDSTYGYTF

clone_size: -
d_call: TRBD1
v_call: TRBV5-4
j_call: TRBJ2-7
cdr3_nt: TGTGCCAGCAGCGCGGGGACAGGGGGCGTACAAACCTACGAGCAGTACTTC
cdr3_aa: CASSAGTGGVQTYEQYF

clone_size: -
d_call: TRBD2
v_call: TRBV6-5
j_call: TRBJ2-3
cdr3_nt: TGTGCCAGCAGTTACTCGGTTGGGGGGGACGCAGATACGCAGTATTTT
cdr3_aa: CASSYSVGGDADTQYF

clone_size: many
d_call: -
v_call: TRBV7-2
j_call: TRBJ1-5
cdr3_nt: TGTGCCAGCAGCCTCTGGACTGCATTCAATCAGCCCCAGCATTTT
cdr3_aa: CASSLWTAFNQPQHF

clone_size: few
d_call: -
v_call: TRBV7-2
j_call: TRBJ1-1
cdr3_nt: TGTGCCAGCAGCTTAGGGGCGAGGGGCACTGAAGCTTTCTTT
cdr3_aa: CASSLGARGTEAFF

clone_size: many
d_call: TRBD1
v_call: TRBV30
j_call: TRBJ1-5
cdr3_nt: TGTGCCTGGAGTCTGGGACAGGGGAGCAATCAGCCCCAGCATTTT
cdr3_aa: CAWSLGQGSNQPQHF

clone_size: -
d_call: -
v_call: TRBV9
j_call: TRBJ1-1
cdr3_nt: TGTGCCAGCAGCGTCCGGGCGAACACTGAAGCTTTCTTT
cdr3_aa: CASSVRANTEAFF

clone_size: few
d_call: TRBD1
v_call: TRBV7-2
j_call: TRBJ2-7
cdr3_nt: TGTGCCAGCAGCTTAGCCCCCGGGACAGGGGACTTCGAGCAGTACTTC
cdr3_aa: CASSLAPGTGDFEQYF

clone_size: few
d_call: -
v_call: TRBV14
j_call: TRBJ2-6
cdr3_nt: TGTGCCAGCAGCCAGTACTCTGGGGCCAACGTCCTGACTTTC
cdr3_aa: CASSQYSGANVLTF

clone_size: few
d_call: -
v_call: TRBV5-1
j_call: TRBJ2-5
cdr3_nt: TGCGCCAGCAGCTCACACCGATTCTTGGACACCCTTGGGAAAGAGACCCAGTACTTC
cdr3_aa: CASSSHRFLDTLGKETQYF

clone_size: -
d_call: TRBD1
v_call: TRBV5-1
j_call: TRBJ1-2
cdr3_nt: TGCGCCAGCAGTCCCGGGACAGGTCCCGGACGCGGTAACTATGGCTACACCTTC
cdr3_aa: CASSPGTGPGRGNYGYTF

clone_size: -
d_call: TRBD1
v_call: TRBV20-1
j_call: TRBJ2-7
cdr3_nt: TGCAGTGCAACCCAGGACAGGGGGGTCTACGAGCAGTACTTC
cdr3_aa: CSATQDRGVYEQYF

clone_size: few
d_call: -
v_call: TRBV19
j_call: TRBJ1-5
cdr3_nt: TGTGCCAGCACCGGGGCCTGGGGCAATCAGCCCCAGCATTTT
cdr3_aa: CASTGAWGNQPQHF

clone_size: few
d_call: -
v_call: TRBV7-2
j_call: TRBJ2-1
cdr3_nt: TGTGCCAGCAGCTTAGGAGGGCCGCGTGAGCAGTTCTTC
cdr3_aa: CASSLGGPREQFF

clone_size: few
d_call: TRBD1
v_call: TRBV12-3/TRBV12-4
j_call: TRBJ1-4
cdr3_nt: TGTGCCAGCAGTTTACGGACAGGGGAAAATGAAAAACTGTTTTTT
cdr3_aa: CASSLRTGENEKLFF

clone_size: many
d_call: -
v_call: TRBV5-5
j_call: TRBJ1-5
cdr3_nt: TGTGCCAGCAGCTTGGAAGGATACGGGAGGCATCAGCCCCAGCATTTT
cdr3_aa: CASSLEGYGRHQPQHF

clone_size: many
d_call: -
v_call: TRBV20-1
j_call: TRBJ1-1
cdr3_nt: TGCAGTGCGGAACACAGACGCCCTGAAGCTTTCTTT
cdr3_aa: CSAEHRRPEAFF